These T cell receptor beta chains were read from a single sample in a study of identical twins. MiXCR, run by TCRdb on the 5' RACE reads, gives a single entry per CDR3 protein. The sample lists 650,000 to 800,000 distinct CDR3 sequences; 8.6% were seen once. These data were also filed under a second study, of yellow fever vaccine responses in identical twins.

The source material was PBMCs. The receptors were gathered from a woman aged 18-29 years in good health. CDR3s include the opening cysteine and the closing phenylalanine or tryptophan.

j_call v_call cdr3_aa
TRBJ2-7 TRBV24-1 CAAQDRWSYEQYF
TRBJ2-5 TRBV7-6 CASSLAIGPGQSQETQYF
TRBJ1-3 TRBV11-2 CASSLLGSGNTIYF
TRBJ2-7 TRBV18 CASSQRQGLHASYEQYF
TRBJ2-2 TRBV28 CASSSPSGGEASGELFF
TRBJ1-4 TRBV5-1 CASSSGQGREKLFF
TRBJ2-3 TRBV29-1 CSVSLGMAGSVQYTQYF
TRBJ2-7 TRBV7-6 CASSLARKGPSYEQYF
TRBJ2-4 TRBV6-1 CASSESANIQYF
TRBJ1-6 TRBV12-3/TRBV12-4 CASSLTGNSPLHF
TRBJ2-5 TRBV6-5 CASSYLDRGGETQYF
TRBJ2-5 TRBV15 CATSWRGGQETQYF
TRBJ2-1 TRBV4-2 CASSQELAGGLYNEQFF
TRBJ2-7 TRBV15 CATSKERGATSYEQYF
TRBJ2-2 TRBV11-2 CASSLPGGPNGELFF
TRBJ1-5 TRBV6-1 CASSDFFGNQPQHF
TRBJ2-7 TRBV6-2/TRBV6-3 CASSRWYGKEIYEQYF
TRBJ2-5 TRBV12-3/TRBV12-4 CASRREGLVPETQYF
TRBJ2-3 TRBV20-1 CSASSGSRGTDTQYF
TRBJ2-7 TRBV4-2 CASSQDVGAREQYF
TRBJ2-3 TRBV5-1 CASSSRTGPSTDTQYF
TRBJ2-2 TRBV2 CASRVTNTGELFF
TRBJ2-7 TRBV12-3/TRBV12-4 CASRGGGSDEQYF
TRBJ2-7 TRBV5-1 CASSPLPGIYEQYF
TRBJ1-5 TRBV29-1 CSVDEGLGRPQHF
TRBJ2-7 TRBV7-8 CASSLNYESLSYEQYF
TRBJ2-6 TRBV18 CASSPVPGQGTGANVLTF
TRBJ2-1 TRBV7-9 CASSLGQTSLDEQFF
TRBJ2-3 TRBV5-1 CASSLFGLVTDTQYF
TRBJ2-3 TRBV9 CASSIQGARSTDTQYF
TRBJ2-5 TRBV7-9 CASSPERGRSGQETQYF
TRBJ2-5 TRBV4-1 CASSHPGQKETQYF
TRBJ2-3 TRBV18 CASSPPDTNTQYF
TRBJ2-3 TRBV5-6 CASSLWTLPGADTQYF
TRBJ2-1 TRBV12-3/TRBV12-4 CASRKLAGGSYNEQFF